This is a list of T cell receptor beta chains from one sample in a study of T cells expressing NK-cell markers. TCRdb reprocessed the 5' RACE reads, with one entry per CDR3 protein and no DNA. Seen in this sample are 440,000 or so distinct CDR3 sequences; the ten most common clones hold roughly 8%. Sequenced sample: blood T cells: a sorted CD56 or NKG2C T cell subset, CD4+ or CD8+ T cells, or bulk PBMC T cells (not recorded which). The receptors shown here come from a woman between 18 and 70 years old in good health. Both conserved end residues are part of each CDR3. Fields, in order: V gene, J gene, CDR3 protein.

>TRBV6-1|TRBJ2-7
CASSLNEPLYSYEQYF
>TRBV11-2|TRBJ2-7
CASSLPLQGAYEQYF
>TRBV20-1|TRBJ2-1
CSVTSGSSEQFF
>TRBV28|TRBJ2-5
CASSPGQGAWETQYF
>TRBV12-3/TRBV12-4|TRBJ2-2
CASSPTGNTGELFF
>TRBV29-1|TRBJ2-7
CSVGASGPPYEQYF
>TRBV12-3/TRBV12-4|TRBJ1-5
CASSLSRQRRQPQHF
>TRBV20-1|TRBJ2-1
CSAASLAGVYNEQFF
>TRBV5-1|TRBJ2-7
CASTRDRGFYEQYF
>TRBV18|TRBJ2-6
CASSPRLAGANVLTF
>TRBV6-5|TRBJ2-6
CASSYTALRATGANVLTF
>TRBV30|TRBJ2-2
CAWSRRLSTGGELFF
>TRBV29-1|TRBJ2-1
CSGETGTGFLEQFF
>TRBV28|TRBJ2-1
CASSAGGLSHEQFF
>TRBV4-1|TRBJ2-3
CASSPGQGKDTQYF
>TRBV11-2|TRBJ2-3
CASSPGLAGGTQYF
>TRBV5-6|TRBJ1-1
CASSLGWNTDAFF
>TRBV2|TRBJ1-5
CASSVYGASNQPQHF
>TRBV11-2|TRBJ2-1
CASSLVGASGTHNEQFF
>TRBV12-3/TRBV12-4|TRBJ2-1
CASSPGPEIGNEQFF
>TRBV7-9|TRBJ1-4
CASSLWRTNEKLFF
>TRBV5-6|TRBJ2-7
CASTPRGRLSEQYF
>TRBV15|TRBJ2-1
CATSRATSGAYNEQFF
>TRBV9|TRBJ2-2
CASSPTGTSGFSGTGELFF
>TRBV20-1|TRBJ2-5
CSALTPRGTSGRQTQYF
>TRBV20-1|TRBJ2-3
CSAGAGETDTQYF
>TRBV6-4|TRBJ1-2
CASSVDPSGYYGYTF
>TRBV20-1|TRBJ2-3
CSARAGTATDTQYF
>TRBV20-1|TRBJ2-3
CSARDGLAGGLDTQYF
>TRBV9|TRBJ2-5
CASSESGGGYNLQETQYF
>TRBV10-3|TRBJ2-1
CATRSWGLGESAHEQFF
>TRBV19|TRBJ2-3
CASSALAVASTDTQYF
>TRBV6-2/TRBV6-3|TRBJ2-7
CASSSEPGQAYEQYF
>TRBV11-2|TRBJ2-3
CATLESGRDTQYF
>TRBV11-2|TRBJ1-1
CASSLKGGNTEAFF
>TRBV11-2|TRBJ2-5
CASSFTSGGETQYF
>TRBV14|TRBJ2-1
CASSQDWLFTGAYNEQFF
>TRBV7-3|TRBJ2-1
CASSFLRGGVNEQFF
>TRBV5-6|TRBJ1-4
CASTPSGQGFGKLFF
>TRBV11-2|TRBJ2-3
CASSLVTDTQYF
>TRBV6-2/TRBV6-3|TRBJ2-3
CASSRRDLGNTQYF
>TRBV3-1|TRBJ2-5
CASSLRELQSAQYF
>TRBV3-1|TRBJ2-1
CASSHLNGFGEQFF
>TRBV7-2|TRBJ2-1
CASSMGQGGAHEQFF
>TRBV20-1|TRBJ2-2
CSARVAGAYTGELFF
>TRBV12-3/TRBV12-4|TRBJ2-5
CASSLAWAGGETQYF